The 12 T cell receptor beta chains presented below share a single source sample, sequenced in a study of blood T cell repertoires in COVID-19. The repertoire was sequenced with immunoSEQ multiplex PCR; TCRdb's copy has only in-frame clones and lacks some. The sample carries about 180,000 clones, over 75% recorded once. Sequenced material: peripheral blood. The receptors come from a person aged 65 to 85 with COVID-19, enrolled during active disease.

The chain couples TRBV19 to TRBJ2-3; TRBD2 is a possible D gene (6 bases). CDR1 and CDR2 (germline): LNHDA, SQIVND (reference sequence). The CDR3 length is 14 residues. V dropped 8 bases and J dropped 2 bases, with 14 bases sitting between them. The CDR3 nucleotides are TGTGCCAGTCGCTCTAGCGCTGACACAGATACGCAGTATTTT. This gives the protein CASRSSADTDTQYF.

There are a few counts of this clone. This chain uses TRBV7-6 with TRBJ2-2; 7 bases are shared with TRBD2. Germline CDR1 SGHVS, CDR2 FNYEAQ. J gave up 6 bases and V 3 bases, and 4 bases lay outside the gene matches. This CDR3 comprises 14 residues. The CDR3 loop reads CASSFRSGAGELFF. The CDR3 DNA reads as TGTGCCAGCAGCTTTCGAAGCGGGGCCGGGGAGCTGTTTTTT.

The rearrangement uses TRBV5-1 and TRBJ1-3, with 7 bases that match TRBD1. Germline CDR1 reads SGHRS; CDR2 reads YFSETQ. The CDR3 covers 14 residues. The junction had 3 bases not matched to a gene; V was cut back by 4 bases and J by 2 bases. The chain's CDR3 is CASSTGTAGNTIYF. For the CDR3, the DNA is TGCGCCAGCAGCACCGGGACAGCTGGAAACACCATATATTTT.

The CDR3 sequence: CASSRRWGGSLAKNIQYF. The CDR3 DNA is TGTGCCAGCAGTCGACGTTGGGGGGGCTCACTAGCCAAAAACATTCAGTACTTC. The chain combines TRBV28 with TRBJ2-4, with a possible D match to TRBD2 (7 bases). V was shortened by 5 bases and J by 0 bases, with 20 bases between the two germline ends. The CDR3 runs 18 residues. CDR1 and CDR2 (germline): MDHEN, SYDVKM.

V is TRBV5-1 and J is TRBJ1-1; perhaps TRBD1 as D (5 bases). V was pared by 6 bases and J by 2 bases, with 20 bases between. CDR3 length: 16 residues. Germline V gene lookup returns CDR1 SGHRS and CDR2 YFSETQ. CDR3 DNA: TGCGCCAGCACCCCGGTTGGGGGGACGGGAAACACTGAAGCTTTCTTT. Residues: CASTPVGGTGNTEAFF.

V and J are TRBV10-3 and TRBJ2-3; D gene ambiguous. The V gene's germline CDR1 is ENHRY and CDR2 SYGVKD. There are 14 residues in the CDR3. The V gene lost 7 bases and the J gene lost 6 bases, with 17 bases spanning the gap. The CDR3 nucleotides read TGTGCCATCACCGAAACCGCCTCGCGGGATACGCAGTATTTT. Encoded protein: CAITETASRDTQYF.

The gene calls are TRBV7-8 and TRBJ1-2, with D maybe TRBD1 (5 bases). Germline V gives CDR1 SGHVS, CDR2 FQNEAQ. Between the trimmed V and J ends, which lost 5 bases and 2 bases, there was a span of 15 bases. The CDR3 consists of 15 residues. CDR3 loop: CASSTRDYMNYGYTF. The CDR3 DNA is TGTGCCAGCAGCACTCGGGACTATATGAACTATGGCTACACCTTC.

This chain links TRBV19 with TRBJ2-3, with TRBD1 identical over 11 bases. V shed 3 bases and J 10 bases; nucleotides not matched to a gene: 15. The CDR3 length is 17 residues. Germline lookup yields CDR1 LNHDA and CDR2 SQIVND (reference sequence). CDR3 DNA: TGTGCCAGTAGTATTGGACAGGGGGCGGGAGTAGTGTGGCCGCAGTATTTT. It codes for CASSIGQGAGVVWPQYF.

V gene TRBV6-5 combines with J gene TRBJ2-5, with D perhaps TRBD1 (6 bases). Trimming removed 7 bases at V and 3 bases at J, with 12 bases between. This CDR3 region has 13 residues. Germline V gene lookup returns CDR1 MNHEY and CDR2 SVGAGI. The CDR3, as DNA: TGTGCCAGCAAACAGGACAGAAAAGAGACCCAGTACTTC. This encodes CASKQDRKETQYF.

The rearrangement links TRBV7-8 to TRBJ1-5; 8 bases agree with TRBD1. The length of the CDR3 is 14 residues. CDR1 and CDR2 from the germline V gene are SGHVS and FQNEAQ. Trimming removed 5 bases from V and 4 bases from J; junction bases left unmatched: 4. The CDR3 nucleotides are TGTGCCAGCAGCCCGGGACAGGTTAATCAGCCCCAGCATTTT. Translated: CASSPGQVNQPQHF.

The rearrangement uses TRBV6-2 or TRBV6-3 and TRBJ2-5; 7 nucleotides line up with TRBD2. V gave up 3 bases and J gave up 1 base; unmatched junction bases: 5. CDR3 size: 15 residues. The germline V gene has CDR1 MNHEY and CDR2 SVGEGT. The CDR3 DNA follows: TGTGCCAGCAGTTATGGTTCTAGCGGCCAAGAGACCCAGTACTTC. It is translated as CASSYGSSGQETQYF.

The chain carries TRBV30 and TRBJ1-4; 8 bases fit TRBD1. CDR1 and CDR2 from the germline V gene are GTSNPN and SVGIG (reference sequence). Trimming cost V 5 bases and J 7 bases; bases outside gene matches: 3. The CDR3 has 12 residues. The CDR3 DNA sequence: TGTGCCTGGGGACAGGGTGGTGAAAAACTGTTTTTT. It is translated as CAWGQGGEKLFF.